This T cell receptor beta chain was found in a study of molecular identifiers for immune sequencing clone quantification (dated by TCRdb to the late 2010s). Describing the broader study: For a replicate experiment, the RNA from either 20,000 or 100,000 naive CD8 T cells was divided into five aliquots, and four of those aliquots went on to sequencing. This methods study used CD8 T cells to benchmark TCR RNA copy counting and molecular-identifier clustering-based TCR repertoire sequencing (MIDCIRS). Points the paper makes about the study in general: Even against a background of approximately 1 million naive CD8 T cells, spiked-in Jurkat TCR RNA amounting to a single cell's worth was reported to be detectable. The sizes of highly expanded clones could end up underestimated when identical TCR molecules share a barcode. In CMV-specific effector cells, clones with more than 20 RNA copies contained over 99% of molecules, whereas in naive cells such clones contained under 1% of molecules. The naive libraries included spiked-in Jurkat TCR RNA (around nine copies' worth), and this Jurkat TCR RNA is not part of the donor repertoire. When barcode sub-clustering was left out, chimeric consensus sequences inflated TCR diversity, with chimeras reaching as high as 47%. Modeling gave around 2.7 recovered TCR RNA copies per cell versus 8 to 10 by digital PCR, implying around 30% capture efficiency.

V loses 5 bases of germline sequence and J loses 0 bases, and the interval between the two ends is 17 bases. Spanning cysteine to phenylalanine, the CDR3 consists of 17 amino acids. The only DNA kept is the CDR3, 51 bases in frame from the first base. This clonotype has at least ten counts. Its specific antigen is unknown. No clone much larger than this one lies a single base away; base qualities are absent. Naive CD8 T cell libraries were made from about 20,000 to 1,000,000 sorted cells using 10%, 30% or 50% of purified RNA. On a BD FACSAria II, naive CD8 T cells were FACS-sorted as CD8+CD4-CCR7+CD45RA+ and collected into RLT Plus buffer. Detection sensitivity was tested by spiking Jurkat RNA equal to some 11 TCR copies' worth into samples containing about 20,000-1,000,000 naive CD8 T cells. Enrichment of CD8 T cells was performed with RosetteSep CD8+ T Cell Enrichment Cocktail and Ficoll-Paque, after which ACK red cell lysis was carried out.

Receptor libraries were prepared by PCR. These reads were obtained on a NextSeq 500. Bulk TCR libraries were prepared as previously described, using TCR primers listed in Table S5. Total RNA was purified with the Qiagen AllPrep DNA/RNA kit. Before analysis, reads from multiple sequencing runs of one library were combined. As for how the authors treated the data: Reads were retained only if the reads had an exact TCR constant sequence, and the retained reads were trimmed to 150 nt and grouped according to their 12-nt molecular barcodes. Reads in each barcode group were sub-clustered using a 15% Levenshtein threshold, and a quality-weighted consensus sequence was built for each RNA molecule. Non-functional sequences were excluded, and lower-count sequences lying one edit away from another sequence were also excluded. Barcode sub-clusters with fewer than 20% of the maximum read count were removed, based on fitting two negative binomial distributions. The public reads were run again by TCRdb, first through fastp at Q25 and then through MiXCR, and only productive beta chains were kept. Every CDR3 protein is listed once, alongside the most common genes and DNA of its rows. TCRdb, not the authors, supplied the V and J calls. The sample profile shows about 86,000 distinct CDR3 sequences; approximately 25% of them were found once. Less than 0.85% of the sample goes to the ten largest clones.

This chain is built from TRBV6-7 and TRBJ1-5; the D gene is perhaps TRBD1, from 6 matching bases. TRBV6-7 is recorded as an ORF, its role being uncertain. This TCR came from a human donor in good health. Some libraries in this study had Jurkat cell RNA spiked in. The specimen was naive CD8+ T cells from blood, with Jurkat cell RNA spiked in. In light of the paper, this sample's cell subset or site label describes: FACS-sorted CD8+CD4-CCR7+CD45RA+ naive T cells. Here the CDR3 is given as CASSKQGHPYSNQPQHF. Read as DNA, the sequence is TGTGCCAGCAGTAAACAGGGACATCCCTATAGCAATCAGCCCCAGCATTTT.